Following are 15 T cell receptor beta chains from one sample sequenced in a study of blood T cell repertoires in COVID-19. Libraries were prepared by immunoSEQ multiplex PCR; TCRdb keeps only in-frame clonotypes and omits some of them. The sample holds about 230,000 clones, about 88% seen once. The sequenced material came from peripheral blood. The source of these receptors is a man aged 40-55 years with acute or convalescent COVID-19.

This clone was detected only a few times. Within the sample, other DNA sequences also encode this same CDR3. The gene calls are TRBV11-2 and TRBJ1-2, with TRBD1 identical over 10 bases. The length of the CDR3 is 13 residues. Germline CDR1 reads SGHAT; CDR2 reads FQNNGV. Losses at the gene ends were 5 bases for V and 8 bases for J; bases not matched to a gene: 5. The CDR3 nucleotides are TGTGCCAGCAGCCCTGACAGGGGGCCAGGCTACACCTTC. It encodes CASSPDRGPGYTF.

The J gene is TRBJ1-2, the V gene TRBV14, with 7 bases identical to TRBD1. V shed 0 bases, J shed 8 bases, and the junction held 9 bases outside the gene matches. The CDR3 totals 15 residues. Germline V gives CDR1 SGHDN, CDR2 FVKESK. DNA for the CDR3: TGTGCCAGCAGCCAAGAAGCCAGGGGGGAGAGGGGCTACACCTTC. Its protein is CASSQEARGERGYTF.

The V call is TRBV5-1, the J call TRBJ1-1, with 10 bases fitting TRBD1. This CDR3 is built from 15 residues. Germline values: CDR1 SGHRS, CDR2 YFSETQ. V lost 3 bases and J lost 4; bases outside the gene matches: 6. The CDR3 sequence: CASSSRTGGVTEAFF. CDR3 bases: TGCGCCAGCAGCTCCAGGACAGGGGGTGTCACTGAAGCTTTCTTT.

In this sample, this clone turned up once. The CDR3, as DNA: TGTGCCAGCTCACCGAAAAGGGGGACCACTGAAGCTTTCTTT. Its protein is CASSPKRGTTEAFF. V usage is TRBV18 and J usage is TRBJ1-1; possibly TRBD1 for D (6 bases). Germline lookup yields CDR1 KGHSH and CDR2 LQKENI. V was pared by 3 bases and J by 4 bases, with 12 bases between. The CDR3 is made up of 14 amino acids.

A few counts support this clone. This chain links TRBV11-2 with TRBJ1-1; D gene ambiguous. The CDR3 is made up of 15 amino acids. The V gene's germline CDR1 is SGHAT and CDR2 FQNNGV. The V end was cut by 3 bases, the J end by 0 bases, with 11 bases between. The CDR3 DNA follows: TGTGCCAGCAGCTTGGCCCCCGCAGTGAACACTGAAGCTTTCTTT. Translating it yields CASSLAPAVNTEAFF.

The gene calls are TRBV7-9 and TRBJ2-1; 8 bases map to TRBD1. Germline assignment: CDR1 SEHNR and CDR2 FQNEAQ (reference sequence). V was pared by 5 bases and J by 7 bases, with 16 bases of the junction left unmatched. CDR3 length: 17 residues. CDR3 coding DNA: TGTGCCAGCAGCACAGGGGGGAAGGGAGAGGGTAGGAATGAGCAGTTCTTC. It is translated as CASSTGGKGEGRNEQFF.

This rearrangement joins TRBV5-8 to TRBJ2-5; D is possibly TRBD2 (5 bases). CDR1 and CDR2 (germline): SGHTS, YDEGEE. The CDR3 contains 16 residues. V was pared by 4 bases and J by 1 base, with 17 bases between. CDR3 protein: CASSHFGEGRQETQYF. The DNA for the CDR3 is TGTGCCAGCAGCCACTTCGGGGAAGGCCGCCAAGAGACCCAGTACTTC.

This clone has only one observation. The chain is built from TRBV30 and TRBJ1-2; D unclear. This CDR3 has 13 amino acids. The germline V gene has CDR1 GTSNPN and CDR2 SVGIG (reference sequence). Trimming removed 4 bases at V and 6 bases at J, with 15 bases between. The CDR3 reads CAWTPRILDGYTF. CDR3 DNA sequence: TGTGCCTGGACCCCCAGGATCTTGGATGGCTACACCTTC.

The chain couples TRBV9 to TRBJ2-5; 7 positions match TRBD2. CDR1 and CDR2 from the germline V gene are SGDLS and YYNGEE. The ends lost 4 bases at V and 4 bases at J; junction bases unmatched: 4. This CDR3 region has 13 residues. CDR3 loop: CASSSWGGETQYF. The CDR3 nucleotides are TGTGCCAGCAGCTCGTGGGGGGGAGAGACCCAGTACTTC.

V gene TRBV10-3 combines with J gene TRBJ1-1; TRBD1 might be the D (6 bases). The CDR3 length is 11 residues. CDR1 and CDR2 from the germline V gene are ENHRY and SYGVKD. V dropped 10 bases and J dropped 5 bases, with 11 bases sitting between them. This CDR3 reads CASGQSTEAFF. CDR3 DNA sequence: TGTGCCAGCGGACAGTCGACTGAAGCTTTCTTT.

The chain links TRBV24-1 to TRBJ1-5; D might be TRBD1 (5 bases). The V end lost 4 bases, the J end lost 2 bases, and 11 bases lay between the germline ends. CDR3 size: 15 residues. The germline V gene encodes CDR1 KGHDR and CDR2 SFDVKD. The CDR3 nucleotides read TGTGCCACCAGTGAATCAGGGATCGGCAATCAGCCCCAGCATTTT. The encoded protein is CATSESGIGNQPQHF.

The genes are TRBV3-1 (or the pseudogene TRBV3-2) and TRBJ1-2; unclear D gene. V was cut by 3 bases and J by 9 bases, with 11 bases left in between. The CDR3 runs 12 residues. Per the germline V gene, CDR1 is LGHDT and CDR2 is YNNKEL (reference sequence). The DNA for the CDR3 is TGTGCCAGCAGCCAGGCGCCAGGAAGCTACACCTTC. Protein: CASSQAPGSYTF.

The CDR3 DNA reads as TGTGCCAGCAGCGTATTGGGCAGGGGTTACAATGAGCAGTTCTTC. Its translation is CASSVLGRGYNEQFF. The chain is built from TRBV9 and TRBJ2-1; D is perhaps TRBD1 (6 bases). Trimming removed 1 base at V and 4 bases at J, with 12 bases between. Germline loops: CDR1 SGDLS, CDR2 YYNGEE. The CDR3 extends over 15 amino acids.

The chain employs TRBV6-1 and TRBJ2-7, with D perhaps TRBD1 (5 bases). The V and J ends lost 2 bases and 5 bases respectively, with 13 bases between them. The CDR3 covers 14 residues. Germline assignment: CDR1 MNHNS and CDR2 SASEGT. As DNA, the CDR3 is TGTGCCAGCAGTGAAAACCCCAGGGCCCACGAGCAGTACTTC. Its translation is CASSENPRAHEQYF.

A few counts support this clone. The rearrangement uses TRBV18 and TRBJ1-2, with 7 bases identical to TRBD1. J lost 6 bases, V lost 8 bases, and 9 bases had no gene match. This CDR3 region has 13 residues. Germline CDR1 and CDR2: KGHSH and LQKENI. CDR3 protein: CASRVGQKDGYTF. DNA for the CDR3: TGTGCCAGCCGTGTGGGACAGAAAGATGGCTACACCTTC. Drawing the rest from reference TRBV18 and TRBJ1-2, the complete variable domain is NAGVMQNPRHLVRRRGQEARLRCSPMKGHSHVYWYRQLPEEGLKFMVYLQKENIIDESGMPKERFSAEFPKEGPSILRIQQVVRGDSAAYFCASRVGQKDGYTFGSGTRLTVV.